This T cell receptor (beta chain) was recorded in a study of CD8+CD57+ T cells in acquired aplastic anemia (dated by TCRdb to the late 2010s). In terms of the full investigation: On average, sorted CD4+ and CD8+ cells yielded around 3.5 ug of extracted DNA, with a range of about 0.17 to 27.4 ug. For healthy donor samples, the average read count was about 9.8 million for CD4+ cells and approximately 12 million for CD8+ cells. Findings and caveats that apply to the study as a whole: No significant difference in CD8+ Simpson's diversity was found between patients and healthy controls (P=0.060). Although 25 to 30 CD8+ CDR3 sequences were shared by patients and controls, these sequences appeared highly expressed in patients and within the immunodominant clones of patients.

In the study, sorted CD4+ and CD8+ blood T cells from patients with severe aplastic anemia and from healthy subjects underwent deep sequencing of TCR repertoires. Ficoll-Paque density gradient centrifugation was used to isolate peripheral blood mononuclear cells. Before DNA extraction, CD4+ and CD8+ T cells were sorted by FACS or by magnetic beads. Genomic DNA served as template for TCR beta VDJ combination and CDR3 sequence profiling. An Illumina HiSeq 2000 was used for TCR repertoire sequencing. The authors' pipeline ran thus. Repertoires were assessed using TRBV/TRBJ rearrangement plots, CDR3 size and DJ length profiles, and Simpson's diversity index. The immunodominant clone was defined as the most abundant DNA sequence in deep sequencing data. CDR3 amino acid sequences were checked for sharing across subjects and were also compared against the VDJdb database and published repertoires. In-frame beta chains were kept once TCRdb had trimmed the public reads at Q25 with fastp and called clones with MiXCR. When rows share a CDR3 protein, they turn into one entry using the most common DNA and genes. TCRdb assigned the V and J calls; the authors' analysis was not used. Present in this sample are some 120,000 distinct CDR3 sequences, around 48% of which were seen just once. The ten largest clones represent about 2.7% of the sample.

With respect to this clonotype: No antigen is known for it. Base qualities are not provided; no much larger clone lies one nucleotide away.

From cysteine to phenylalanine, the CDR3 is 14 amino acids long. The CDR3 DNA has 42 bases and is translated from base 1. V is cut by 3 bases and J by 5 bases, and the space between the germline ends is 14 bases. According to the germline V gene (reference sequence), CDR1 reads DFQATT and CDR2 reads SNEGSKA. The sequenced sample was sorted CD4+, CD8+, or CD8+CD57+ T cells (not recorded which) from PBMCs. This clonotype was sampled from a human donor in good health, serving as a control. This chain joins TRBV20-1 to TRBJ1-5; possibly the D gene is TRBD1, per 6 matching bases. The CDR3 here reads CSARRGQGDQPQHF. The nucleotide sequence reads TGCAGTGCTAGGCGGGGGCAAGGGGATCAGCCCCAGCATTTT.